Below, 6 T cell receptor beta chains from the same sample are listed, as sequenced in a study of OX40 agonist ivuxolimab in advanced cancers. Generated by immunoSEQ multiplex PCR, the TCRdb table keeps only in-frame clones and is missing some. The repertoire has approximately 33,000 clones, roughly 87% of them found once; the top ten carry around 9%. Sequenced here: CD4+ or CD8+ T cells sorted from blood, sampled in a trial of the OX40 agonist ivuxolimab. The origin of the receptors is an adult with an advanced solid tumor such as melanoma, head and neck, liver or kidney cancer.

The CDR3 is CAVSGQGSDEQYF. In DNA, the CDR3 is TGTGCCGTCTCGGGACAGGGGTCTGACGAGCAGTACTTC. The V call is TRBV30, the J call TRBJ2-7; TRBD1 matches 10 bases. The CDR3 loop spans 13 amino acids. The V segment lost 8 bases and the J segment 5 bases; nucleotides outside the gene matches: 9. Per the germline V gene, CDR1 is GTSNPN and CDR2 is SVGIG (reference sequence).

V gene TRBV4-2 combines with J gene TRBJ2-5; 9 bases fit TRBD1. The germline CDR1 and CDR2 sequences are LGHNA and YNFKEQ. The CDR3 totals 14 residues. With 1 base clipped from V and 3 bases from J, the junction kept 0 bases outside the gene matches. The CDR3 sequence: CASSQGQGEETQYF. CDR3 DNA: TGTGCCAGCAGCCAAGGACAGGGGGAAGAGACCCAGTACTTC.

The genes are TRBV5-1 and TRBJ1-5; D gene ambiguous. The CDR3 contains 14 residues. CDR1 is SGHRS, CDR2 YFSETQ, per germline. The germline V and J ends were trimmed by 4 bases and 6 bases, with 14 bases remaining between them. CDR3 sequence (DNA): TGCGCCAGCAGCCCCTGGGTAGGTGGTCAGCCCCAGCATTTT. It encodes CASSPWVGGQPQHF.

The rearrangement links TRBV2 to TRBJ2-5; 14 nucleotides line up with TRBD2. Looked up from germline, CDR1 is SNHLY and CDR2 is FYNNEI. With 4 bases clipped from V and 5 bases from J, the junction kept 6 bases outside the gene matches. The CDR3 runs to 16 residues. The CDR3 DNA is TGTGCCAGCAGTGCTGGACTAGCGGGAGGTGGGGAGACCCAGTACTTC. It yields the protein CASSAGLAGGGETQYF.

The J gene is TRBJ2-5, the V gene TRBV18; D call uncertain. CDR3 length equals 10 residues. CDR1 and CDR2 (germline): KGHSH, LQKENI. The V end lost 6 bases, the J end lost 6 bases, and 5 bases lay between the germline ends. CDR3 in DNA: TGTGCCAGCTCCAGCAAGACCCAGTACTTC. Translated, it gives CASSSKTQYF.

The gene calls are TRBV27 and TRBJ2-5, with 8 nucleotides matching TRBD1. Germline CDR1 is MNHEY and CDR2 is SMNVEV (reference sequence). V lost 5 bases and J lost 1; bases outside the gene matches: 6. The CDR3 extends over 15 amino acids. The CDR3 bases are TGTGCCAGCAGTCCGTGGGACAGGTTCCAAGAGACCCAGTACTTC. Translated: CASSPWDRFQETQYF.